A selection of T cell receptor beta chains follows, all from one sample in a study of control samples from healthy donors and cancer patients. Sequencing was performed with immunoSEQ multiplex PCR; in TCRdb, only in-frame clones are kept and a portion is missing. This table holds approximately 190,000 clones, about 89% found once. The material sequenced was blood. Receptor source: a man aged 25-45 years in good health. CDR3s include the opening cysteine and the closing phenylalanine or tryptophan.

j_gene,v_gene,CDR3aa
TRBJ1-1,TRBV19,CASSMVKNTEAFF
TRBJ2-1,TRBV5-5,CASIPSPGGQEHFF
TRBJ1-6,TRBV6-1,CASSEVPSSYNSPLHF
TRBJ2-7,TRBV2,CASSEAEGKQYF
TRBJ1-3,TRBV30,CAWSPGPGNTIYF
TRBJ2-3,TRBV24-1,CATSDPRTRTDTQYF
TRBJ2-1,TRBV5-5,CASSLWGNEQFF
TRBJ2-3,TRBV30,CAWGRRGPDTQYF
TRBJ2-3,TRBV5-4,CASSFVLAGDTDTQYF
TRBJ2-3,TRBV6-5,CASSLNGGADTQYF
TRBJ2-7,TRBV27,CASSVQGSYEQYF
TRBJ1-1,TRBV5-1,CASSRGAGEYTEAFF
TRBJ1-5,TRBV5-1,CASSLQGAFNQPQHF
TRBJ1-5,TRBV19,CASSINRASNQPQHF
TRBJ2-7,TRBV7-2,CASSLEVLRGYEQYF
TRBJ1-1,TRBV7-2,CASSVGQIPNTEAFF